These T cell receptor beta chains were read from a single sample in a study of blood T cell repertoires in COVID-19. Method: immunoSEQ multiplex PCR; TCRdb's copy keeps in-frame clones and lacks some. Of some 460,000 clones listed, roughly 90% were seen once; the top ten hold roughly 0.72%. The sequenced material came from PBMCs or T cells enriched from blood (not recorded which). These receptors were taken from a woman under 30 who had recovered from COVID-19. Both conserved end residues are part of each CDR3. D genes are given only for firm matches. Not all rows give a size; the values are once, few, many and, for expanded clones, a class.

D gene,V gene,clone size,J gene,CDR3 protein,CDR3 DNA
.,TRBV3-1/TRBV3-2,.,TRBJ1-4,CASSQEGRGSAGKLFF,TGTGCCAGCAGCCAAGAGGGGCGGGGGAGTGCAGGAAAACTGTTTTTT
TRBD2,TRBV7-2,.,TRBJ2-3,CASSPGLAGDTQYF,TGTGCCAGCAGCCCGGGACTAGCGGGAGATACGCAGTATTTT
.,TRBV25-1,.,TRBJ2-2,CASGHAGTGELFF,TGTGCCAGCGGCCACGCCGGGACCGGGGAGCTGTTTTTT
.,TRBV27,.,TRBJ1-6,CASSPDSEYSPLHF,TGTGCCAGCAGTCCGGACAGCGAATATTCACCCCTCCACTTT
.,TRBV2,.,TRBJ1-2,CAANEDSGTLGEGYTF,TGTGCAGCAAACGAGGACAGTGGGACCCTCGGGGAAGGCTACACCTTC
TRBD1,TRBV13,.,TRBJ1-2,CASSPSGGDGYTF,TGTGCCAGCAGTCCTTCAGGGGGCGACGGCTACACCTTC
.,TRBV19,.,TRBJ2-7,CASSIRYGSYEQYF,TGTGCCAGTAGTATAAGGTACGGGTCCTACGAGCAGTACTTC
.,TRBV7-9,.,TRBJ1-4,CASSLGGEEKLFF,TGTGCCAGCAGCCTTGGGGGCGAGGAAAAACTGTTTTTT
TRBD1,TRBV7-2,.,TRBJ2-3,CASSLAAGGEDTQYF,TGTGCCAGCAGCTTAGCGGCAGGGGGCGAAGATACGCAGTATTTT
TRBD1,TRBV7-3,.,TRBJ1-3,CASSSGTGAGNTIYF,TGTGCCAGCAGCTCCGGGACAGGGGCTGGAAACACCATATATTTT
.,TRBV11-2,.,TRBJ1-1,CASSPLTGNTEAFF,TGTGCCAGCAGCCCACTTACAGGGAACACTGAAGCTTTCTTT
.,TRBV4-1,.,TRBJ1-3,CASSQVDMGWVGGNTIYF,TGCGCCAGCAGCCAAGTGGACATGGGCTGGGTAGGAGGAAACACCATATATTTT
TRBD1,TRBV28,.,TRBJ1-1,CASGTAVNTEAFF,TGTGCCAGTGGGACAGCAGTGAACACTGAAGCTTTCTTT
TRBD1,TRBV5-1,.,TRBJ1-1,CASSDMTGENTEAFF,TGCGCCAGCAGCGATATGACAGGGGAGAACACTGAAGCTTTCTTT
TRBD2,TRBV9,.,TRBJ2-1,CASSVTAWTSGVVGNEQFF,TGTGCCAGCAGCGTCACAGCTTGGACTAGCGGGGTAGTGGGGAATGAGCAGTTCTTC
.,TRBV20-1,.,TRBJ2-3,CSALVDTQYF,TGCAGTGCCTTAGTAGATACGCAGTATTTT
TRBD2,TRBV9,.,TRBJ2-1,CASSVGGVSNEQFF,TGTGCCAGCAGCGTCGGGGGGGTCAGCAATGAGCAGTTCTTC
.,TRBV5-1,.,TRBJ1-2,CASSLTRDGGYTF,TGCGCCAGCAGCTTAACGAGGGATGGCGGCTACACCTTC
.,TRBV2,.,TRBJ1-1,CASSQTTKAFF,TGTGCCAGCAGTCAAACGACAAAAGCTTTCTTT
.,TRBV2,.,TRBJ2-7,CASSSTGLYEQYF,TGTGCCAGCAGTTCGACAGGCTTGTACGAGCAGTACTTC
.,TRBV28,.,TRBJ1-5,CASKLGATQPQHF,TGTGCCAGCAAATTGGGGGCTACTCAGCCCCAGCATTTT
.,TRBV3-1/TRBV3-2,.,TRBJ1-2,CASSQETVYGYTF,TGTGCCAGCAGCCAAGAAACGGTCTATGGCTACACCTTC
TRBD2,TRBV3-1/TRBV3-2,.,TRBJ2-3,CASSQFPGLGRDTQYF,TGTGCCAGCAGCCAATTTCCGGGACTAGGAAGAGATACGCAGTATTTT
.,TRBV11-2,.,TRBJ1-1,CASSPSGVTEAFF,TGTGCCAGCAGCCCATCCGGGGTCACTGAAGCTTTCTTT
.,TRBV27,.,TRBJ1-6,CASSGLGPLLSPLHF,TGTGCCAGCAGTGGATTGGGCCCCTTGTTGTCACCCCTCCACTTT
TRBD1,TRBV5-1,.,TRBJ2-4,CASSVTGTGGNIQYF,TGCGCCAGCAGCGTGACCGGGACAGGAGGAAACATTCAGTACTTC
TRBD1,TRBV30,.,TRBJ1-6,CAWSPDRNSPLHF,TGTGCCTGGAGTCCGGACAGGAATTCACCCCTCCACTTT
.,TRBV25-1,.,TRBJ2-5,CASSEYGGGGTQYF,TGTGCCAGCAGTGAATATGGGGGAGGGGGGACCCAGTACTTC
.,TRBV28,.,TRBJ2-1,CASSAISEEDNEQFF,TGTGCCAGCAGTGCCATTTCCGAAGAGGACAATGAGCAGTTCTTC
TRBD1,TRBV3-1/TRBV3-2,.,TRBJ2-7,CASSQPFGQGSPYEQYF,TGTGCCAGCAGCCAACCCTTTGGACAGGGGAGTCCCTACGAGCAGTACTTC
.,TRBV5-4,once,TRBJ2-5,CASSQPGEQETQYF,TGTGCCAGCAGCCAACCGGGGGAACAAGAGACCCAGTACTTC
TRBD2,TRBV12-5,.,TRBJ2-5,CASGLGTAGGRETQYF,TGTGCTAGTGGTTTGGGGACCGCGGGGGGCCGGGAGACCCAGTACTTC
TRBD1,TRBV15,few,TRBJ1-2,CATSRDETGGYTF,TGTGCCACCAGCAGAGACGAGACAGGGGGCTACACCTTC
.,TRBV30,.,TRBJ1-1,CAWRGSDRMNTEAFF,TGTGCCTGGAGGGGTAGCGATCGCATGAACACTGAAGCTTTCTTT
.,TRBV10-3,.,TRBJ1-1,CAISEVGRAAPEAFF,TGTGCCATCAGTGAAGTGGGCCGAGCGGCCCCTGAAGCTTTCTTT
TRBD1,TRBV15,many,TRBJ1-6,CATSRYGQENSPLHF,TGTGCCACCAGCCGATATGGACAGGAAAATTCACCCCTCCACTTT
.,TRBV5-5,.,TRBJ2-5,CASSHQETQYF,TGTGCCAGCAGCCATCAAGAGACCCAGTACTTC
.,TRBV6-5,.,TRBJ1-2,CASSLGEDNYGYTF,TGTGCCAGCAGCCTAGGGGAGGATAACTATGGCTACACCTTC
.,TRBV21-1,once,TRBJ1-1,CASSRVDTEAFF,TGTGCCAGCAGCAGAGTGGACACTGAAGCTTTCTTT
.,TRBV7-9,.,TRBJ2-7,CASSLEGYRNEQYF,TGTGCCAGCAGCTTAGAGGGGTACAGGAACGAGCAGTACTTC
.,TRBV5-6,once,TRBJ2-2,CASSLLSVELFF,TGTGCCAGCAGCTTGTTGTCGGTGGAGCTGTTTTTT
TRBD1,TRBV6-5,.,TRBJ2-7,CASLAGTDPLYEQYF,TGTGCCAGTCTAGCCGGGACAGACCCTCTCTACGAGCAGTACTTC
TRBD1,TRBV30,.,TRBJ2-7,CAWTKDRGTFYEQYF,TGTGCCTGGACGAAAGACAGGGGGACTTTCTACGAGCAGTACTTC
TRBD1,TRBV30,.,TRBJ1-3,CASSTGYGNTIYF,TGTGCCTCGTCGACAGGGTACGGAAACACCATATATTTT
TRBD1,TRBV5-4,.,TRBJ2-7,CASSPGQGPYEQYF,TGTGCCAGCAGCCCGGGACAGGGCCCATACGAGCAGTACTTC
TRBD2,TRBV5-1,.,TRBJ2-5,CASRNGLAGAGETQYF,TGCGCCAGCAGGAACGGACTAGCGGGGGCAGGGGAGACCCAGTACTTC
TRBD2,TRBV3-1/TRBV3-2,.,TRBJ2-1,CASRLAGRYNEQFF,TGTGCCAGCAGACTAGCGGGGCGCTACAATGAGCAGTTCTTC
TRBD2,TRBV6-5,.,TRBJ2-1,CASKGTSGGSKQFF,TGTGCCAGCAAGGGGACTAGCGGGGGGTCTAAGCAGTTCTTC
.,TRBV5-6,once,TRBJ2-2,CASSLAGGETGELFF,TGTGCCAGCAGCTTGGCCGGCGGGGAAACCGGGGAGCTGTTTTTT
TRBD1,TRBV6-5,.,TRBJ1-6,CASSTDRVNSPLHF,TGTGCCAGCAGTACAGACAGGGTAAATTCACCCCTCCACTTT
TRBD2,TRBV15,once,TRBJ2-3,CATSRGSGGADTQYF,TGTGCCACCAGCAGAGGTAGCGGGGGGGCAGATACGCAGTATTTT